The rows below give T cell receptor beta chains drawn from one sample of a study of blood T cell repertoires in COVID-19. Using immunoSEQ multiplex PCR, the repertoire was profiled, and TCRdb retains in-frame clones only, with some absent. The sample has about 83,000 clones; about 84% are singletons. Sequencing was done on a sample of peripheral blood. These receptors were obtained from a man aged 50 or older with active COVID-19. Each CDR3 is given with its conserved first and last residue. The D gene is left open where the match is weak. Rows may omit the clone size; those that give it use once, few, many or a size class.

J gene	CDR3 length	V gene	D gene	clone size	CDR3 DNA	CDR3 protein
TRBJ1-2	17	TRBV3-1/TRBV3-2	TRBD1	.	TGTGCCAGCAGCCGCGGACCGGGACAGGGGACGTACGATGGCTACACCTTC	CASSRGPGQGTYDGYTF
TRBJ1-6	14	TRBV5-6	TRBD1	.	TGTGCCAGCAGCAACAGGGGCGTCGACTCACCCCTCCACTTT	CASSNRGVDSPLHF
TRBJ1-6	14	TRBV25-1	TRBD1	.	TGTGCCAGCAGGTGGACAGGGGGAGGTTCACCCCTCCACTTT	CASRWTGGGSPLHF
TRBJ2-7	13	TRBV5-1	.	.	TGCGCCAGCAGTTACACAGGGTCCTACGAGCAGTACTTC	CASSYTGSYEQYF
TRBJ2-1	16	TRBV19	TRBD2	.	TGTGCCAGTAGTAAAGTTAGCGGGGGGGCCGGGAATGAGCAGTTCTTC	CASSKVSGGAGNEQFF
TRBJ2-2	13	TRBV28	.	.	TGTGCCAGCAGTAACACGAACACCGGGGAGCTGTTTTTT	CASSNTNTGELFF
TRBJ1-1	18	TRBV28	.	.	TGTGCCAGCAGTTTAACGGGAGGGCACACACCGTTGAGCACTGAAGCTTTCTTT	CASSLTGGHTPLSTEAFF
TRBJ1-1	15	TRBV29-1	TRBD1	.	TGCAGCGTTGGGGACAGGGGGAAACCGAACACTGAAGCTTTCTTT	CSVGDRGKPNTEAFF
TRBJ1-5	16	TRBV28	TRBD1	once	TGTGCCAGCCACACAGGGGCTGAAATGGGCAATCAGCCCCAGCATTTT	CASHTGAEMGNQPQHF
TRBJ2-3	13	TRBV6-2/TRBV6-3	.	.	TGTGCCAGCAGTTCCCAGGGCACAGATACGCAGTATTTT	CASSSQGTDTQYF
TRBJ2-1	14	TRBV7-2	.	.	TGTGCCAGCAGCTTAGGTCGGACAAACAATGAGCAGTTCTTC	CASSLGRTNNEQFF